This T cell receptor (beta chain) was observed in a study of OX40 agonist ivuxolimab in advanced cancers. Study information: Melanoma, hepatocellular carcinoma, head and neck or renal cell cancer occurred in dose-escalation patients.

On this clone itself: Its specificity is not known.

Study findings and constraints: Fewer expanded clones were found on average in CD4+ than in CD8+ T cells. Among the lowest levels of clonal expansion were found in partial responders at 0.1-3.0 mg/kg.

V lost 1 base, J lost 0 bases, and 22 bases lay in between. The germline gives CDR1 SGHDN, CDR2 FVKESK. There are 20 residues in the CDR3. Method: immunoSEQ multiplex PCR; TCRdb's copy keeps in-frame clones and lacks some. The table includes about 48,000 clones, 80% to 95% detected once. The V gene is TRBV14, the J gene TRBJ1-5, with D hard to call. The sequenced sample was CD4+ or CD8+ T cells sorted from blood, obtained in a trial of the OX40 agonist ivuxolimab. The TCR sequence derives from an adult with an advanced solid tumor such as melanoma, head and neck, liver or kidney cancer. CDR3 in amino acids: CASSQARRPSREASNQPQHF. In DNA form, the CDR3 reads TGTGCCAGCAGCCAAGCACGACGACCCTCTCGAGAGGCTAGCAATCAGCCCCAGCATTTT.